Presented here are 22 T cell receptor beta chains from one specimen sequenced in a study of cytomegalovirus exposure and HLA in healthy donors. Primers included in the PCR were 60 Vbeta and 13 Jbeta primers. Measured with immunoSEQ multiplex PCR; TCRdb has only the in-frame clones, and not every one. The profile shows over 100,000 clones, 69% of them singletons. Specimen: PBMCs. All receptors come from a woman aged 65 to 85 in good health and CMV-seropositive.

This clone was counted once. The chain employs TRBV7-6 and TRBJ1-1; possible D gene TRBD1, 5 bases. Germline CDR1 is SGHVS and CDR2 is FNYEAQ. V shed 1 base and J shed 0 bases, with 12 bases lying between them. The CDR3 consists of 16 residues. CDR3 DNA: TGTGCCAGCAGCTTAGAGGCCGGGGGTCTGAACACTGAAGCTTTCTTT. This translates into CASSLEAGGLNTEAFF.

The count of this clone is one. The CDR3 loop is CASENGQGDNYGYTF. CDR3 DNA: TGCGCCAGCGAAAACGGACAGGGGGATAACTATGGCTACACCTTC. V gene TRBV10-2 combines with J gene TRBJ1-2, with TRBD1 identical over 10 bases. Unmatched junction bases numbered 7, after V lost 8 bases and J lost 1 base. The CDR3 consists of 15 residues. CDR1 WSHSY and CDR2 SAAADI come from the germline V gene.

This chain connects TRBV10-1 to TRBJ2-7, with D unclear. From germline, CDR1 is WNHNN and CDR2 SYGVQD (reference sequence). The CDR3 has 13 amino acids. V shed 2 bases and J shed 3 bases, with 8 bases lying between them. Written as DNA, the CDR3 is TGCGCCAGCAGTGAGGGCCCAAGCTACGAGCAGTACTTC. It is translated as CASSEGPSYEQYF.

The table lists this clone with a count of one. The V and J genes are TRBV4-1 and TRBJ1-6; weak D call: TRBD1 (6 bases). Germline V CDR1 and CDR2: MGHRA, YSYEKL. This CDR3 is built from 15 residues. V was clipped by 4 bases and J by 7 bases, with 14 bases between them. The CDR3 region has the DNA TGCGCCAGCAGCCCGCCGGGACAAGCAAATTCACCCCTCCACTTT. Translated: CASSPPGQANSPLHF.

This clone has just one count. The chain employs TRBV5-1 and TRBJ1-1; 9 nucleotides line up with TRBD1. Germline V gene sequence: CDR1 SGHRS, CDR2 YFSETQ. V lost 4 bases to trimming and J lost 5 bases; unmatched junction nucleotides: 9. This CDR3 is 15 amino acids long. The CDR3 bases are TGCGCCAGCAGCCAAGATGGACAGGGGCGTACTGAAGCTTTCTTT. This encodes CASSQDGQGRTEAFF.

The CDR3 loop reads CASSPTQGGNEQYF. The CDR3 coding sequence is TGTGCCAGCTCACCAACACAGGGGGGGAACGAGCAGTACTTC. V gene TRBV18 combines with J gene TRBJ2-7; tentatively, D is TRBD1 (8 bases). CDR1 and CDR2 from the germline V gene are KGHSH and LQKENI. Trimming removed 2 bases at V and 5 bases at J, with 13 bases between. The CDR3 is 14 residues long.

This clone was picked up a small number of times. The V call is TRBV7-9, the J call TRBJ2-3; 8 positions agree with TRBD2. From germline, CDR1 is SEHNR and CDR2 FQNEAQ (reference sequence). This CDR3 is 15 amino acids long. The junction had 6 bases not matched to a gene; V was cut back by 5 bases and J by 2 bases. This CDR3 reads CASSRGGPPTDTQYF. For the CDR3, the DNA is TGTGCCAGCAGCCGCGGGGGGCCCCCCACAGATACGCAGTATTTT.

The chain has TRBV7-2 and TRBJ1-1; perhaps TRBD1 as D (6 bases). V lost 1 base and J lost 0, with 12 bases in between. The germline V gene has CDR1 SGHTA and CDR2 FQGNSA. CDR3 length equals 16 residues. CDR3 sequence reads: CASSLVTGIMNTEAFF. The CDR3 nucleotides are TGTGCCAGCAGCTTAGTGACAGGTATCATGAACACTGAAGCTTTCTTT.

The chain couples TRBV5-1 to TRBJ2-7, with 9 bases identical to TRBD1. The trim removed 4 bases at V and 7 bases at J, leaving 9 bases unmatched. Germline CDR1 and CDR2: SGHRS and YFSETQ. The CDR3 is 14 amino acids. CDR3 residues: CASSTTGGAWEQYF. The CDR3 region has the DNA TGCGCCAGCAGCACCACAGGGGGCGCGTGGGAGCAGTACTTC.

The chain recombines TRBV6-5 with TRBJ1-6; D uncertain. Trimming stripped 2 bases from V and 6 bases from J, with 11 bases between. CDR1 and CDR2 from the germline V gene are MNHEY and SVGAGI. The length of the CDR3 is 15 residues. CDR3 residues: CASSYGGNFNSPLHF. The CDR3 bases are TGTGCCAGCAGTTACGGAGGGAATTTTAATTCACCCCTCCACTTT.

J is TRBJ1-1 and V is TRBV11-2; 7 nucleotides match TRBD1. CDR1 is SGHAT, CDR2 FQNNGV, per germline. There are 17 residues in the CDR3. Trimming cost V 1 base and J 1 base; bases outside gene matches: 9. The CDR3 bases are TGTGCCAGCAGCTTAGCTACCTTAGGGGACAGGAACACTGAAGCTTTCTTT. As protein: CASSLATLGDRNTEAFF.

J is TRBJ2-3 and V is TRBV6-1; 8 bases line up with TRBD1. Trimming took 6 bases from V and 5 from J; bases not matched to a gene: 7. Germline V gene lookup returns CDR1 MNHNS and CDR2 SASEGT. CDR3 length equals 14 residues. Here the CDR3 reads CASSKDRVVDTQYF. The CDR3 nucleotides read TGTGCCAGCAGCAAGGACAGGGTGGTAGATACGCAGTATTTT.

This rearrangement joins TRBV2 to TRBJ1-4; the match to TRBD1 covers 10 bases. CDR1 is SNHLY, CDR2 FYNNEI, per germline. The CDR3 totals 14 residues. The V and J ends lost 9 bases and 8 bases, in that order; junction bases with no gene match: 9. CDR3 DNA: TGTGCCAGTAAACCCGGGACAGGGGACGAAAAACTGTTTTTT. Residues: CASKPGTGDEKLFF.

This clone appeared a single time. The chain links TRBV29-1 to TRBJ2-5; a weak D match, TRBD1 (6 bases). The CDR3 is 12 residues long. CDR1 and CDR2 (germline): SQVTM, ANQGSEA. Trimming removed 4 bases at V and 5 bases at J, with 11 bases between. The CDR3: CSVGQVGETQYF. In nucleotides, the CDR3 is TGCAGCGTTGGACAGGTCGGGGAGACCCAGTACTTC.

The chain joins TRBV5-6 to TRBJ1-1; D perhaps matches TRBD1 (6 bases). The CDR3 runs to 15 residues. V lost 6 bases and J 2 bases, leaving 17 bases between the germline ends. CDR1 SGHDT and CDR2 YYEEEE come from the germline V gene. CDR3 nucleotide sequence: TGTGCCAGCACTCCAGGGGCCACATATAACACTGAAGCTTTCTTT. Translating it yields CASTPGATYNTEAFF.

The chain recombines TRBV30 with TRBJ2-5; weak D call: TRBD1 (5 bases). The germline V gene encodes CDR1 GTSNPN and CDR2 SVGIG (reference sequence). CDR3 length equals 15 residues. The germline V and J ends were trimmed by 4 bases and 3 bases, with 18 bases remaining between them. As DNA, the CDR3 is TGTGCCTGGATGACAACGTGGGGCATGGAAGAGACCCAGTACTTC. This gives the protein CAWMTTWGMEETQYF.

This clone has only a few counts. The chain is built from TRBV30 and TRBJ1-6; 9 positions agree with TRBD1. Germline-derived CDR1 and CDR2 are GTSNPN and SVGIG (reference sequence). With 2 bases clipped from V and 6 bases from J, the junction kept 2 bases outside the gene matches. CDR3 size: 14 residues. The CDR3 sequence: CAWSTGQGNSPLHF. The DNA for the CDR3 is TGTGCCTGGAGTACGGGACAGGGTAATTCACCCCTCCACTTT.

The CDR3 is CASSYSTGQGAYEQYF. CDR3 coding DNA: TGTGCCAGCAGTTACTCGACAGGGCAGGGAGCCTACGAGCAGTACTTC. The chain recombines TRBV6-5 with TRBJ2-7, with 7 bases lining up with TRBD1. The germline gives CDR1 MNHEY, CDR2 SVGAGI. The V segment lost 0 bases and the J segment 2 bases; nucleotides outside the gene matches: 7. The CDR3 length is 16 residues.

This chain links TRBV30 with TRBJ2-3; TRBD2 matches at 15 bases. Germline CDR1 and CDR2: GTSNPN and SVGIG (reference sequence). The CDR3 covers 17 residues. V lost 1 base, J lost 2 bases, and 4 bases stayed unmatched. CDR3 nucleotides: TGTGCCTGGAGTGAAGGGACTAGCGGGGGGTTCACAGATACGCAGTATTTT. Its translation is CAWSEGTSGGFTDTQYF.

The chain employs TRBV6-1 and TRBJ2-3; D possibly corresponds to TRBD2 (5 bases). The V end was cut by 4 bases, the J end by 5 bases, with 16 bases between. There are 15 residues in the CDR3. The germline gives CDR1 MNHNS, CDR2 SASEGT. CDR3 sequence reads: CASSVSLGGQDTQYF. Written as DNA, the CDR3 is TGTGCCAGCAGTGTATCCCTAGGAGGCCAAGATACGCAGTATTTT.

This clone was found a few times. The genes are TRBV19 and TRBJ1-5, with TRBD1 matching over 9 bases. The V gene's germline CDR1 is LNHDA and CDR2 SQIVND (reference sequence). Trimming at V came to 5 bases and at J to 1 base, leaving 9 bases not matched to a gene. The CDR3 runs 17 residues. The CDR3, as DNA: TGTGCCAGTAGTCATAAACAGGGGGCGGGGAGCAATCAGCCCCAGCATTTT. Its translation is CASSHKQGAGSNQPQHF.

The rearrangement joins TRBV30 to TRBJ1-1, with 7 positions matching TRBD1. CDR1 is GTSNPN and CDR2 is SVGIG in the germline V gene (reference sequence). The junction had 6 bases not matched to a gene; V was cut back by 2 bases and J by 0 bases. The CDR3 totals 15 residues. The CDR3 nucleotides read TGTGCCTGGAGTCAACAGGGGATTTTGAACACTGAAGCTTTCTTT. As protein: CAWSQQGILNTEAFF.